The 22 T cell receptor beta chains in this list originate from one sample, sequenced in a study of blood T cell repertoires in COVID-19. Repertoires were generated with immunoSEQ multiplex PCR, while TCRdb's copy carries only in-frame clones and drops some. The sample contains around 47,000 clones, 85% to 90% of which appear only once. Specimen: peripheral blood. Source of these receptors: a man between 40 and 49 years old with COVID-19, enrolled during active disease.

V gene TRBV6-5 combines with J gene TRBJ2-3, with 9 bases fitting TRBD1. The CDR3 is made up of 15 amino acids. The V gene end was trimmed by 6 bases and the J gene end by 5 bases; junction bases not matched to a gene: 9. CDR1 and CDR2 from the germline V gene are MNHEY and SVGAGI. The CDR3 is CASSAGTGPIDTQYF. The CDR3 region has the DNA TGTGCCAGCAGCGCCGGGACAGGGCCCATAGATACGCAGTATTTT.

The chain recombines TRBV11-2 with TRBJ2-7; 9 bases are a match to TRBD1. The CDR3 has 14 residues. V was clipped by 3 bases and J by 10 bases; unmatched bases: 10. Germline-derived CDR1 and CDR2 are SGHAT and FQNNGV. CDR3 protein: CASSFQGQGGEQYF. The CDR3 DNA follows: TGTGCCAGCAGCTTTCAGGGACAGGGAGGAGAACAGTACTTC. The complete variable domain, with remaining parts taken from reference TRBV11-2 and TRBJ2-7, reads EAGVAQSPRYKIIEKRQSVAFWCNPISGHATLYWYQQILGQGPKLLIQFQNNGVVDDSQLPKDRFSAERLKGVDSTLKIQPAKLEDSAVYLCASSFQGQGGEQYFGPGTRLTVT.

The chain couples TRBV19 to TRBJ2-7, with TRBD1 as a possible D gene (5 bases). CDR1 LNHDA and CDR2 SQIVND come from the germline V gene (reference sequence). The length of the CDR3 is 12 residues. Trimming removed 1 base from V and 7 bases from J, with 8 bases in between. CDR3 DNA: TGTGCCAGTAGTATAGGGCCAGGGGAGCAGTACTTC. This gives the protein CASSIGPGEQYF.

The chain combines TRBV5-1 with TRBJ2-7; 10 bases match TRBD2. Germline assignment: CDR1 SGHRS and CDR2 YFSETQ. V lost 0 bases and J lost 5; bases outside the gene matches: 2. This CDR3 region has 14 residues. The CDR3 loop reads CASSLGGLANEQYF. The CDR3, as DNA: TGCGCCAGCAGCTTGGGGGGACTAGCGAACGAGCAGTACTTC.

This chain links TRBV7-7 with TRBJ2-1; 11 positions match TRBD2. There are 14 residues in the CDR3. V dropped 4 bases and J dropped 5; count of bases not matched to a gene: 1. Per germline, CDR1 SSHAT and CDR2 FNYEAQ (reference sequence). CDR3 protein: CASSSSGRNNEQFF. CDR3 sequence (DNA): TGTGCCAGCAGCTCTAGCGGGAGGAACAATGAGCAGTTCTTC.

This rearrangement joins TRBV2 to TRBJ1-1; 10 bases agree with TRBD1. The CDR3 has 16 residues. V was clipped by 2 bases and J by 3 bases; unmatched bases: 6. Germline V lookup: CDR1 SNHLY, CDR2 FYNNEI. The CDR3 sequence: CASSEPSDRGDTEAFF. CDR3 DNA: TGTGCCAGCAGTGAACCCTCGGACAGGGGGGACACTGAAGCTTTCTTT.

This chain connects TRBV2 to TRBJ2-1; D gene unclear. Germline CDR1 SNHLY, CDR2 FYNNEI. The CDR3 is 11 residues long. V was cut by 6 bases and J by 5 bases, with 5 bases left in between. The chain's CDR3 is CASSLDNEQFF. In DNA, the CDR3 is TGTGCCAGCAGCCTCGACAATGAGCAGTTCTTC.

This rearrangement joins TRBV7-9 to TRBJ2-2, with D maybe TRBD2 (5 bases). This CDR3 is 16 amino acids long. Germline assignment: CDR1 SEHNR and CDR2 FQNEAQ (reference sequence). Trimming stripped 3 bases from V and 0 bases from J, with 11 bases between. The CDR3 loop reads CASSFSVGTNTGELFF. CDR3 nucleotides: TGTGCCAGCAGCTTTAGTGTCGGGACGAACACCGGGGAGCTGTTTTTT.

This chain uses TRBV11-2 with TRBJ2-5, with 8 bases matching TRBD1. Germline V gene sequence: CDR1 SGHAT, CDR2 FQNNGV. V lost 5 bases and J lost 4; bases outside the gene matches: 6. CDR3 length: 14 residues. The CDR3 protein is CASSPGQGGETQYF. In nucleotides, the CDR3 is TGTGCCAGCAGCCCTGGACAGGGAGGAGAGACCCAGTACTTC.

This clone came up once. CDR3 region: CASSLDSGPNPYF. The CDR3 bases are TGTGCCAGCAGCTTAGATAGCGGGCCTAACCCGTACTTC. The chain couples TRBV11-3 to TRBJ2-5; 7 bases fit TRBD2. Losses at the gene ends were 0 bases for V and 13 bases for J; bases not matched to a gene: 8. This CDR3 has 13 amino acids. CDR1 is SGHNT and CDR2 is YENEEA in the germline V gene.

The chain recombines TRBV5-1 with TRBJ2-2; 9 bases are a match to TRBD2. This CDR3 has 15 residues. V was pared by 2 bases and J by 3 bases, with 2 bases of the junction left unmatched. From germline, CDR1 is SGHRS and CDR2 YFSETQ. CDR3 in amino acids: CASSFLAGDTGELFF. The CDR3 coding sequence is TGCGCCAGCAGCTTCTTAGCGGGAGACACCGGGGAGCTGTTTTTT.

The chain joins TRBV4-1 to TRBJ1-1; D is perhaps TRBD1 (6 bases). With 4 bases removed from V and 0 bases from J, the gap between germline ends came to 12 bases. This CDR3 contains 15 residues. The V gene's germline CDR1 is MGHRA and CDR2 YSYEKL. The CDR3 here is CASSLSQGMNTEAFF. In nucleotides, the CDR3 is TGCGCCAGCAGCCTCTCACAGGGTATGAACACTGAAGCTTTCTTT.

The CDR3 DNA reads TGTGCCAGCAGTGAGCCCCCCGGGACAGCGTCGACCGGGGAGCTGTTTTTT. Its protein product is CASSEPPGTASTGELFF. The chain couples TRBV25-1 to TRBJ2-2; TRBD1 matches at 7 bases. V lost 3 bases, J lost 5 bases, and 12 bases stayed unmatched. Germline V CDR1 and CDR2: MGHDK, SYGVNS. This CDR3 has 17 amino acids.

The V and J genes are TRBV30 and TRBJ1-5; 7 nucleotides agree with TRBD1. With V trimmed by 5 bases and J by 6 bases, 13 bases remained unmatched. The V gene's germline CDR1 is GTSNPN and CDR2 SVGIG (reference sequence). This CDR3 has 15 amino acids. The CDR3 loop reads CAWASRGGLGQPQHF. The CDR3 nucleotides read TGTGCCTGGGCCTCGCGAGGGGGCCTGGGTCAGCCCCAGCATTTT.

The V call is TRBV19, the J call TRBJ1-1; 11 nucleotides line up with TRBD1. This CDR3 comprises 16 residues. The V gene's germline CDR1 is LNHDA and CDR2 SQIVND (reference sequence). V dropped 5 bases and J dropped 4; count of bases not matched to a gene: 9. CDR3 protein: CASSPPGTGGGTEAFF. In DNA, the CDR3 is TGTGCCAGTAGTCCCCCCGGGACAGGGGGGGGCACTGAAGCTTTCTTT.

In the case of this clone: Different DNA sequences within this sample yield the same CDR3. The chain carries TRBV5-1 and TRBJ1-3; D remains unclear. V lost 4 bases and J lost 2, with 10 bases in between. Germline values: CDR1 SGHRS, CDR2 YFSETQ. The CDR3 contains 14 residues. CDR3 sequence reads: CASSLLGAGNTIYF. As DNA, the CDR3 is TGCGCCAGCAGCCTCTTGGGAGCTGGAAACACCATATATTTT. The variable domain in full, completed from reference TRBV5-1 and TRBJ1-3, reads KAGVTQTPRYLIKTRGQQVTLSCSPISGHRSVSWYQQTPGQGLQFLFEYFSETQRNKGNFPGRFSGRQFSNSRSEMNVSTLELGDSALYLCASSLLGAGNTIYFGEGSWLTVV.

This clone is a singleton in its sample. The chain links TRBV3-1 (or the pseudogene TRBV3-2) to TRBJ1-2; 7 bases are a match to TRBD1. Per germline, CDR1 LGHDT and CDR2 YNNKEL (reference sequence). The CDR3 totals 14 residues. V shed 7 bases, J shed 0 bases, and the junction held 5 bases outside the gene matches. The CDR3 reads CASKQGRANYGYTF. CDR3 nucleotide sequence: TGTGCCAGCAAACAGGGGAGAGCTAACTATGGCTACACCTTC.

This chain links TRBV28 with TRBJ1-6; 7 bases align to TRBD1. This CDR3 spans 14 amino acids. From germline, CDR1 is MDHEN and CDR2 SYDVKM. Trimming cost V 5 bases and J 8 bases; bases outside gene matches: 6. The CDR3 DNA follows: TGTGCCAGCAGTGCCGACAGGGTTGATTCACCCCTCCACTTT. Its translation is CASSADRVDSPLHF. The variable domain in full, with the rest retrieved from reference TRBV28 and TRBJ1-6, is DVKVTQSSRYLVKRTGEKVFLECVQDMDHENMFWYRQDPGLGLRLIYFSYDVKMKEKGDIPEGYSVSREKKERFSLILESASTNQTSMYLCASSADRVDSPLHFGNGTRLTVT.

The chain recombines TRBV28 with TRBJ1-1, with D possibly being TRBD1 (5 bases). The CDR3 loop spans 14 amino acids. Germline V gene lookup returns CDR1 MDHEN and CDR2 SYDVKM. Trimming pared 5 bases from V and 8 bases from J, leaving 18 bases between. CDR3 protein: CASSDHSGGGEAFF. The DNA for the CDR3 is TGTGCCAGCAGTGATCATTCCGGGGGTGGGGAAGCTTTCTTT.

This clone has a handful of counts. This chain joins TRBV5-1 and TRBJ1-6; D is unresolved. This CDR3 comprises 13 residues. CDR1 SGHRS and CDR2 YFSETQ come from the germline V gene. V lost 2 bases and J 8 bases, leaving 8 bases between the germline ends. Here the CDR3 reads CASSFERDSPLHF. The CDR3 bases are TGCGCCAGCAGCTTTGAGAGGGATTCACCCCTCCACTTT. Filled out from reference TRBV5-1 and TRBJ1-6, the complete variable domain reads KAGVTQTPRYLIKTRGQQVTLSCSPISGHRSVSWYQQTPGQGLQFLFEYFSETQRNKGNFPGRFSGRQFSNSRSEMNVSTLELGDSALYLCASSFERDSPLHFGNGTRLTVT.

This clone occurred once. The gene calls are TRBV12-3 or TRBV12-4 and TRBJ2-7; D is unclear. The CDR3 has 13 amino acids. Trimming stripped 3 bases from V and 2 bases from J, with 8 bases between. This CDR3 is CASSLRNTYEQYF. The CDR3, as DNA: TGTGCCAGCAGTTTGCGAAATACCTACGAGCAGTACTTC.

J is TRBJ2-7 and V is TRBV3-1 (or the pseudogene TRBV3-2), with D perhaps TRBD2 (7 bases). The CDR3 length is 15 residues. Germline loops: CDR1 LGHDT, CDR2 YNNKEL (reference sequence). Deletions cut 0 bases from V and 1 base from J, with 10 bases between. The CDR3 sequence: CASSQEGGVSYEQYF. The CDR3 bases are TGTGCCAGCAGCCAAGAAGGGGGGGTTTCCTACGAGCAGTACTTC.